This TCR beta chain emerged from a study of shared clonotypes between healthy human individuals. Donors included only healthy HIV-negative adults lacking recent acute infections or vaccinations. The assay used deep level. Libraries were prepared by immunoSEQ multiplex PCR; TCRdb keeps only in-frame clonotypes and omits some of them. The sample has 2 million to 2.5 million clones, roughly 93% seen once; the top ten hold around 0.4%. Turning to this clone: The antigen remains undetermined. This CDR3 is also generated by other DNA sequences in the sample.

The V end lost 0 bases, the J end lost 3 bases, and 10 bases lay between the germline ends. Germline V CDR1 and CDR2: SGHRS, YFSETQ. This CDR3 comprises 14 residues. General study points: With a handful of donors compared, roughly 4.9% of naive CD4 clonotypes were shared. Clonotypes shared by all four sorted-subset donors had higher generation probabilities than non-shared clonotypes.

V gene TRBV5-1 combines with J gene TRBJ2-7, with D possibly being TRBD1 (6 bases). Sequenced sample: naive CD4+ T cells from PBMCs. Subset defined: CD45RA+ positively selected. This receptor was obtained from a man between 18 and 35 years old in good health. Some clones in this sample may be carry-over from other donors' samples. The DNA for the CDR3 is TGCGCCAGCAGCTTGGGGCAGGGGATCTACGAGCAGTACTTC. Encoded protein: CASSLGQGIYEQYF.